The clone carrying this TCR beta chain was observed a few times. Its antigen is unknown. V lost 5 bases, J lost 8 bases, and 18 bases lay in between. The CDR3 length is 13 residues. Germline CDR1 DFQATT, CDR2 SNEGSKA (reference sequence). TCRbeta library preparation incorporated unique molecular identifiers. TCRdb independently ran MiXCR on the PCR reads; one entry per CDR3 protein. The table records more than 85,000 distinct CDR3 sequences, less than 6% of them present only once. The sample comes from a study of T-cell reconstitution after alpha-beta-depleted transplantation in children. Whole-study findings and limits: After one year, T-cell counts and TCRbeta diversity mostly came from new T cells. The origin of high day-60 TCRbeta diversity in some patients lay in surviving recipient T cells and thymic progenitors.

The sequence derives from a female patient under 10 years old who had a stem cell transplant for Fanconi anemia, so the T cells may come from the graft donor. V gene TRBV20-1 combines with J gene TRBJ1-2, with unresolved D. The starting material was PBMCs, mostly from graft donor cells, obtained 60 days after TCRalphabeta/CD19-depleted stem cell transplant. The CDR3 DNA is TGCAGTGCTCCTCTCCTCGGACTGGGAGGCTACACCTTC. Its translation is CSAPLLGLGGYTF.